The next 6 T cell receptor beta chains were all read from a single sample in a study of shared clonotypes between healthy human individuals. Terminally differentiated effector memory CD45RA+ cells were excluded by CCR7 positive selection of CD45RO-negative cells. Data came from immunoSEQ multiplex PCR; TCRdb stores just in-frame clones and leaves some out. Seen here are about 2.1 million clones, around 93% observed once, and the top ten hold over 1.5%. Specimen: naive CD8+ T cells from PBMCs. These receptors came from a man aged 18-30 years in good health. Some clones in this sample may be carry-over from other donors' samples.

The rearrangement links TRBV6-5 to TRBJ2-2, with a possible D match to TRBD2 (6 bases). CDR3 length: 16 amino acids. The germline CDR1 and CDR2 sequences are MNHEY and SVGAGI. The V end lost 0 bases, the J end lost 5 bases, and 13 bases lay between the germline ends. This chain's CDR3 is CASSYSAGRKTGELFF. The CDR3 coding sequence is TGTGCCAGCAGTTACTCGGCGGGAAGGAAGACCGGGGAGCTGTTTTTT.

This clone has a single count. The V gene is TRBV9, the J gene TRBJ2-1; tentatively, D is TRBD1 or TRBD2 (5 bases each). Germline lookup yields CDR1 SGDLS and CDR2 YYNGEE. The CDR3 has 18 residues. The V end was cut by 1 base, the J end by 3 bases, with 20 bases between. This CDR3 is CASSVSLGQGESYNEQFF. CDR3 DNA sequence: TGTGCCAGCAGCGTATCCCTTGGGCAGGGAGAGAGCTACAATGAGCAGTTCTTC. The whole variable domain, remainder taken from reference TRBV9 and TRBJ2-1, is DSGVTQTPKHLITATGQRVTLRCSPRSGDLSVYWYQQSLDQGLQFLIQYYNGEERAKGNILERFSAQQFPDLHSELNLSSLELGDSALYFCASSVSLGQGESYNEQFFGPGTRLTVL.

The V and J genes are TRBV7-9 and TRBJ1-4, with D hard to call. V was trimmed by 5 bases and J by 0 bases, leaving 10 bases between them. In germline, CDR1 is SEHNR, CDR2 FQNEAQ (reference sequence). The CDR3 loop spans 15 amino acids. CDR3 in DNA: TGTGCCAGCAGCCCATCTGACGCAACTAATGAAAAACTGTTTTTT. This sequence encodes CASSPSDATNEKLFF. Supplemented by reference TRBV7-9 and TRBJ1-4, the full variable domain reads DTGVSQNPRHKITKRGQNVTFRCDPISEHNRLYWYRQTLGQGPEFLTYFQNEAQLEKSRLLSDRFSAERPKGSFSTLEIQRTEQGDSAMYLCASSPSDATNEKLFFGSGTQLSVL.

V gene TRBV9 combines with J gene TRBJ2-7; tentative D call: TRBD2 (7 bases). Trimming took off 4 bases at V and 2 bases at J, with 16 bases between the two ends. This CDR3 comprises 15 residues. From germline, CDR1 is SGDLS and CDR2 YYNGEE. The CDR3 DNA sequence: TGTGCCAGCAGCCCTAGGGGGGGAGTCACCTACGAGCAGTACTTC. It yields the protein CASSPRGGVTYEQYF. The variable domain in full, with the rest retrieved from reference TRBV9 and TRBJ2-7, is DSGVTQTPKHLITATGQRVTLRCSPRSGDLSVYWYQQSLDQGLQFLIQYYNGEERAKGNILERFSAQQFPDLHSELNLSSLELGDSALYFCASSPRGGVTYEQYFGPGTRLTVT.

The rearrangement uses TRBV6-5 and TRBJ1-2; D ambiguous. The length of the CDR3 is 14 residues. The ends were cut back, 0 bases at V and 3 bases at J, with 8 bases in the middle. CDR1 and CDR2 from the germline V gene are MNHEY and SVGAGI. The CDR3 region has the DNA TGTGCCAGCAGTTACTCGGAAGAGGACTATGGCTACACCTTC. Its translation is CASSYSEEDYGYTF.

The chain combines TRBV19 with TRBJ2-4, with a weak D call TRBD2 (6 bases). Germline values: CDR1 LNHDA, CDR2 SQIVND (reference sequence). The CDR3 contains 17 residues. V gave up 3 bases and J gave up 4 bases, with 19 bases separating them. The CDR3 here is CASSIGQDPEGKNIQYF. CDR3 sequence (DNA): TGTGCCAGTAGTATTGGCCAGGACCCGGAGGGTAAAAACATTCAGTACTTC.